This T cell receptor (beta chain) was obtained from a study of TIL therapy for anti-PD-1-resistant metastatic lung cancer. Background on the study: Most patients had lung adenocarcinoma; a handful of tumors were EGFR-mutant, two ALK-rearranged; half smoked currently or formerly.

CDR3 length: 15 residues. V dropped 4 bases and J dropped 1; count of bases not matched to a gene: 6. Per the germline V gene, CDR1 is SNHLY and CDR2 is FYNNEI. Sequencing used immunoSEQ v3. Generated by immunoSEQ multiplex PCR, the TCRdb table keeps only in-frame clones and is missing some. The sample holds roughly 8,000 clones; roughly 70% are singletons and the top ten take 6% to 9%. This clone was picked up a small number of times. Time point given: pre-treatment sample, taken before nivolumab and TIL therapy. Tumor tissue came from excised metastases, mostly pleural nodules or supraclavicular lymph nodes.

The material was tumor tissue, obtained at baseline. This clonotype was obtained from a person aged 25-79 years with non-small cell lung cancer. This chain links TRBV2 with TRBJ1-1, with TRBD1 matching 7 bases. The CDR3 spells CASSVWQGGNTEAFF. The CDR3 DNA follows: TGTGCCAGCAGTGTATGGCAGGGGGGGAACACTGAAGCTTTCTTT.